The 8 T cell receptor beta chains listed next were all sequenced from one sample in a study of CD8+ T cells in alopecia areata. Indicated treatment: oral pan-JAK inhibitor, 5-10 mg twice daily. Sequencing templates came from extracted RNA that was reverse transcribed into cDNA. The method was immunoSEQ multiplex PCR; TCRdb's version includes in-frame clones alone and lacks a portion of them. The data contain 120,000 to 150,000 clones, approximately 80% of them singletons. Here the sequenced sample was CD8+ T cells sorted from blood, taken at week 4, from a patient treated with tofacitinib. Receptor source: a human donor with alopecia areata.

The V and J genes are TRBV6-6 and TRBJ2-7; the D is unclear. Trimming stripped 4 bases from V and 9 bases from J, with 10 bases between. Germline CDR1 reads MNHNY; CDR2 reads SVGAGI (reference sequence). This CDR3 spans 11 amino acids. The CDR3 DNA sequence: TGTGCCAGCAGTTCCCGATTTACGCAGTACTTC. It encodes CASSSRFTQYF.

This chain connects TRBV20-1 to TRBJ2-1; D uncertain. Germline V gene lookup returns CDR1 DFQATT and CDR2 SNEGSKA (reference sequence). The CDR3 runs to 11 residues. For the CDR3, the DNA is TGCAGAACCCTACCGAGGAATGAGCAGTTCTTC. Its translation is CRTLPRNEQFF.

This rearrangement joins TRBV28 to TRBJ1-2; TRBD1 matches 8 bases. This CDR3 comprises 13 residues. Per the germline V gene, CDR1 is MDHEN and CDR2 is SYDVKM. Trimming removed 3 bases from V and 5 bases from J; junction bases left unmatched: 2. CDR3 sequence reads: CASSFRQGYGYTF. In DNA, the CDR3 is TGTGCCAGCAGTTTTCGACAGGGGTATGGCTACACCTTC.

In its sample, this clone was seen a few times. Here the CDR3 reads CASSLGQFSYEQYF. CDR3 DNA sequence: TGTGCCAGCAGCTTGGGGCAGTTCTCTTACGAGCAGTACTTC. This sequence joins TRBV7-6 and TRBJ2-7, with a weak D call TRBD1 (5 bases). The CDR3 consists of 14 residues. V lost 3 bases and J 4 bases, leaving 13 bases between the germline ends. Germline V CDR1 and CDR2: SGHVS, FNYEAQ.

The chain employs TRBV4-1 and TRBJ2-5; perhaps TRBD2 as D (5 bases). Germline lookup yields CDR1 MGHRA and CDR2 YSYEKL. The CDR3 runs 12 residues. The V and J ends lost 6 bases and 5 bases respectively, with 10 bases between them. The chain's CDR3 is CASSPDWETQYF. CDR3 sequence (DNA): TGCGCCAGCAGTCCGGACTGGGAGACCCAGTACTTC.

The chain's CDR3 is CASSYGDGFNEQFF. The CDR3 DNA follows: TGTGCCAGCAGTTATGGGGACGGATTCAATGAGCAGTTCTTC. The V call is TRBV6-5, the J call TRBJ2-1; D may correspond to TRBD1 or TRBD2 (5 bases each). This CDR3 has 14 residues. From germline, CDR1 is MNHEY and CDR2 SVGAGI. Trimming took 3 bases from V and 6 from J, leaving 12 bases between them.

V is TRBV4-3 and J is TRBJ2-1; no definite D call. This CDR3 spans 13 amino acids. Germline V lookup: CDR1 LGHNA, CDR2 YSLEER. V was clipped by 4 bases and J by 8 bases, with 12 bases between them. The CDR3 region has the DNA TGCGCCAGCAGCCTCGGCGAGGCGTATGAGCAGTTCTTC. This sequence encodes CASSLGEAYEQFF.

The rearrangement joins TRBV7-9 to TRBJ1-6, with 8 positions matching TRBD1. CDR3 length: 15 residues. The germline V gene encodes CDR1 SEHNR and CDR2 FQNEAQ (reference sequence). Trimming at V came to 2 bases and at J to 7 bases, leaving 4 bases not matched to a gene. In nucleotides, the CDR3 is TGTGCCAGCAGCTTATCAGGGGGCGAGAATTCACCCCTCCACTTT. It yields the protein CASSLSGGENSPLHF. Using reference TRBV7-9 and TRBJ1-6 for the parts outside the CDR3, the full variable domain is DTGVSQNPRHKITKRGQNVTFRCDPISEHNRLYWYRQTLGQGPEFLTYFQNEAQLEKSRLLSDRFSAERPKGSFSTLEIQRTEQGDSAMYLCASSLSGGENSPLHFGNGTRLTVT.